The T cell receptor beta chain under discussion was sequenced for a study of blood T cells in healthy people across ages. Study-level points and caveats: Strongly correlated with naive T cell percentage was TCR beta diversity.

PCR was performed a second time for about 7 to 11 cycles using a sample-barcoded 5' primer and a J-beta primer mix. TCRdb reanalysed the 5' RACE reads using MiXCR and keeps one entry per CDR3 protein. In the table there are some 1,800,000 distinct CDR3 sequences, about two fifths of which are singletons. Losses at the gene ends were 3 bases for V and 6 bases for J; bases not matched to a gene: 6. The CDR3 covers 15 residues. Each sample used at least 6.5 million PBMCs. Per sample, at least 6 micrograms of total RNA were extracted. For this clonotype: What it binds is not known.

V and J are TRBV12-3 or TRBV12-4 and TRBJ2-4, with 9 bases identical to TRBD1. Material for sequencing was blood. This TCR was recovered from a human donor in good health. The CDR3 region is CASSFGYRGRNIQYF. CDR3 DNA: TGTGCCAGCAGTTTTGGATACAGGGGGCGAAACATTCAGTACTTC.